The entry below gives a single T cell receptor (beta chain) sequence along with its context. Its antigen is not identified. This entry comes from a study of shared clonotypes between healthy human individuals. Overall study results and limits: When naive CD4 clonotypes were compared across a handful of donors, about 4.8% were shared.

Only in-frame clones appear in the TCRdb table, and some are missing; sequencing was by immunoSEQ multiplex PCR. The table lists approximately 1.5 million clones, around 98% of them singletons. The sequenced sample consisted of naive CD4+ T cells sorted from blood. Subset here: CD45RA+ positively selected. This TCR came from a young man in good health.

DNA of the CDR3: TGTGCCATCAGGGGACTAGCGGGAGAGATCAATGAGCAGTTCTTC. It specifies CAIRGLAGEINEQFF. The chain employs TRBV10-3 and TRBJ2-1; 14 bases line up with TRBD2. This CDR3 is 15 amino acids long. V shed 6 bases and J 6 bases; nucleotides not matched to a gene: 4. Germline values: CDR1 ENHRY, CDR2 SYGVKD.